The next 31 T cell receptor beta chains were all read from a single sample in a study of graft-versus-host responses after intestinal transplantation. Antigen specificity for these receptors is unknown. Using immunoSEQ multiplex PCR, the repertoire was profiled, and TCRdb retains in-frame clones only, with some absent. The table lists some 90,000 clones, about four fifths of them singletons, with approximately 0.88% in the top ten. The source was unstimulated CD4+ T cells sorted from spleen or lymph node cells, collected before intestinal transplant. The source is a human donor who received an intestinal transplant.

The J gene is TRBJ1-2, the V gene TRBV19; TRBD1 agrees at 7 bases. In germline, CDR1 is LNHDA, CDR2 SQIVND (reference sequence). This CDR3 contains 14 residues. With V trimmed by 7 bases and J by 1 base, 6 bases remained unmatched. CDR3 nucleotide sequence: TGTGCCAGTACCCCGGGACAGAATAACTATGGCTACACCTTC. This sequence encodes CASTPGQNNYGYTF.

As concerns this clone: No conserved phenylalanine or tryptophan ends this CDR3, so it is likely a read error. This chain joins TRBV6-6 and TRBJ1-2; D gene ambiguous. Between the trimmed V and J ends, which lost 5 bases and 8 bases, there was a span of 12 bases. From germline, CDR1 is MNHNY and CDR2 SVGAGI (reference sequence). This CDR3 contains 12 residues. This CDR3 reads CASSTSGYGYTL. The CDR3 coding sequence is TGTGCCAGCAGTACTTCAGGTTACGGCTACACCCTC.

This sequence joins TRBV9 and TRBJ2-5; maybe TRBD2 (5 bases). Germline values: CDR1 SGDLS, CDR2 YYNGEE. The CDR3 consists of 15 residues. V was cut by 0 bases and J by 5 bases, with 14 bases left in between. This CDR3 reads CASSVAPRGRETQYF. Here the CDR3 DNA reads TGTGCCAGCAGCGTAGCTCCCCGGGGTCGGGAGACCCAGTACTTC.

The chain joins TRBV7-2 to TRBJ1-2; a possible D gene is TRBD1 (5 bases). The V gene lost 1 base and the J gene lost 4 bases, with 16 bases spanning the gap. Germline assignment: CDR1 SGHTA and CDR2 FQGNSA. The CDR3 totals 16 residues. The CDR3 here is CASSLEASGLGYGYTF. CDR3 nucleotides: TGTGCCAGCAGCTTAGAGGCCTCAGGGTTAGGCTATGGCTACACCTTC.

The CDR3 coding sequence is TGTGCCAGCAGCTACCAGGGGGGCGCTTATGGCTACACCTTC. Translating gives CASSYQGGAYGYTF. The genes are TRBV7-8 and TRBJ1-2, with 7 bases matching TRBD1. This CDR3 is 14 amino acids long. CDR1 and CDR2 from the germline V gene are SGHVS and FQNEAQ. Germline trimming cut 4 bases from V and 5 bases from J; bases unmatched to any gene: 7.

This clone was recorded only once. The chain links TRBV2 to TRBJ2-5; 7 bases are shared with TRBD2. Germline CDR1 SNHLY, CDR2 FYNNEI. Trimming took 5 bases from V and 7 from J; bases not matched to a gene: 7. This CDR3 region has 13 residues. The CDR3 DNA follows: TGTGCCAGCAGTCCAATGGGGGGGGTGACCCAGTACTTC. Its translation: CASSPMGGVTQYF.

The chain carries TRBV28 and TRBJ2-5, with D maybe TRBD2 (5 bases). Trimming cost V 4 bases and J 5 bases, with 17 bases left between them. CDR1 MDHEN and CDR2 SYDVKM come from the germline V gene. This CDR3 region has 15 residues. CDR3 sequence: CASSSPRELGETQYF. The CDR3 nucleotides read TGTGCCAGCAGTTCCCCCCGGGAACTCGGCGAGACCCAGTACTTC.

The chain joins TRBV4-2 to TRBJ2-3; 11 bases fit TRBD2. After removal of 1 base from V and 2 bases from J, the junction contained 8 bases not matched to a gene. This CDR3 has 18 amino acids. Germline V gene sequence: CDR1 LGHNA, CDR2 YNFKEQ. CDR3 sequence (DNA): TGTGCCAGCAGCCAAGGCGCCGGGACTAGCGGAACCACAGATACGCAGTATTTT. This codes for CASSQGAGTSGTTDTQYF.

This chain connects TRBV15 to TRBJ2-6, with D hard to call. This CDR3 is 14 amino acids long. Looked up from germline, CDR1 is LNHNV and CDR2 is YYDKDF (reference sequence). V was shortened by 8 bases and J by 0 bases, with 8 bases between the two germline ends. CDR3 bases: TGTGCCACCTCGGAGAGCTCTGGGGCCAACGTCCTGACTTTC. Encoded protein: CATSESSGANVLTF.

In DNA form, the CDR3 reads TGTGCCAGCAACTCAGGCGCGGGAGGAGCGGGAGATACGCAGTATTTT. Encoded protein: CASNSGAGGAGDTQYF. V is TRBV28 and J is TRBJ2-3, with 8 bases lining up with TRBD2. The junction had 14 bases not matched to a gene; V was cut back by 7 bases and J by 5 bases. The CDR3 totals 16 residues. Germline CDR1 MDHEN, CDR2 SYDVKM.

J is TRBJ1-5 and V is TRBV7-8, with TRBD1 identical over 7 bases. Per germline, CDR1 SGHVS and CDR2 FQNEAQ. This CDR3 is 18 amino acids long. V trimming: 5 bases; J trimming: 0 bases; junction bases outside the gene matches: 13. Written as DNA, the CDR3 is TGTGCCAGCAGCCCCCGACAGGGCCAACGCTATAGCAATCAGCCCCAGCATTTT. It codes for CASSPRQGQRYSNQPQHF.

The CDR3 sequence: CASSSYSGGTYNEQFF. The CDR3 coding sequence is TGTGCCAGCAGCTCATATAGCGGGGGGACCTACAATGAGCAGTTCTTC. This chain uses TRBV7-9 with TRBJ2-1, with 10 bases identical to TRBD2. V lost 4 bases, J lost 2 bases, and 5 bases stayed unmatched. This CDR3 is built from 16 residues. Germline V CDR1 and CDR2: SEHNR, FQNEAQ (reference sequence).

V and J are TRBV28 and TRBJ1-4; TRBD1 aligns across 8 bases. Trimming cost V 3 bases and J 8 bases; bases outside gene matches: 8. Germline CDR1 MDHEN, CDR2 SYDVKM. This CDR3 is built from 15 residues. CDR3 protein: CASSFQGAGKEKLFF. Written as DNA, the CDR3 is TGTGCCAGCAGTTTTCAGGGGGCAGGGAAGGAAAAACTGTTTTTT.

CDR3 DNA: TGTGCCAGCAGCGCGGGGGGGGGACTAGAATACAATGAGCAGTTCTTC. This translates into CASSAGGGLEYNEQFF. The chain joins TRBV9 to TRBJ2-1; the match to TRBD2 covers 8 bases. The CDR3 loop spans 16 amino acids. From germline, CDR1 is SGDLS and CDR2 YYNGEE. V lost 3 bases, J lost 4 bases, and 9 bases stayed unmatched.

The chain combines TRBV15 with TRBJ2-7, with 10 bases fitting TRBD2. Germline V gene sequence: CDR1 LNHNV, CDR2 YYDKDF (reference sequence). J was trimmed by 3 bases and V by 2 bases; bases with no gene match: 4. The CDR3 covers 15 residues. The DNA for the CDR3 is TGTGCCACCAGCAGAAGCGGGAGGGACCACTACGAGCAGTACTTC. Protein product: CATSRSGRDHYEQYF.

The chain has TRBV4-1 and TRBJ2-3; D is undetermined. The CDR3 has 12 residues. The germline gives CDR1 MGHRA, CDR2 YSYEKL. V gave up 1 base and J gave up 6 bases, with 5 bases separating them. CDR3 region: CASSQVLDTQYF. Written as DNA, the CDR3 is TGCGCCAGCAGCCAAGTTCTGGATACGCAGTATTTT.

The rearrangement links TRBV2 to TRBJ2-7; D gene uncertain. Germline CDR1 is SNHLY and CDR2 is FYNNEI. The CDR3 extends over 11 amino acids. The V end lost 5 bases, the J end lost 4 bases, and 6 bases lay between the germline ends. Here the CDR3 DNA reads TGTGCCAGCAGTCCAGAATACGAGCAGTACTTC. Translated: CASSPEYEQYF. Drawing the rest from reference TRBV2 and TRBJ2-7, the complete variable domain is EPEVTQTPSHQVTQMGQEVILRCVPISNHLYFYWYRQILGQKVEFLVSFYNNEISEKSEIFDDQFSVERPDGSNFTLKIRSTKLEDSAMYFCASSPEYEQYFGPGTRLTVT.

J is TRBJ1-1 and V is TRBV5-4, with D hard to call. Trimming pared 2 bases from V and 4 bases from J, leaving 12 bases between. This CDR3 is built from 14 residues. Germline V CDR1 and CDR2: SGHNT, YYREEE (reference sequence). CDR3 nucleotide sequence: TGTGCCAGCAGCTTAGCGTTCGGGGTCACTGAAGCTTTCTTT. As protein: CASSLAFGVTEAFF.

The CDR3 nucleotides read TGTGCCAGCAGCCTAGCGGGGGTGAGCACAGATACGCAGTATTTT. Protein: CASSLAGVSTDTQYF. The V gene is TRBV5-4, the J gene TRBJ2-3; 10 positions agree with TRBD2. This CDR3 region has 15 residues. V shed 4 bases and J 0 bases; nucleotides not matched to a gene: 2. CDR1 and CDR2 from the germline V gene are SGHNT and YYREEE (reference sequence). Looking up the rest from reference TRBV5-4 and TRBJ2-3 gives the full variable domain: ETGVTQSPTHLIKTRGQQVTLRCSSQSGHNTVSWYQQALGQGPQFIFQYYREEENGRGNFPPRFSGLQFPNYSSELNVNALELDDSALYLCASSLAGVSTDTQYFGPGTRLTVL.

The CDR3: CASSLRAGDEQFF. CDR3 bases: TGTGCCAGCAGCTTGAGGGCCGGGGATGAGCAGTTCTTC. This sequence joins TRBV7-6 and TRBJ2-1; a weak D match, TRBD2 (5 bases). Germline CDR1 is SGHVS and CDR2 is FNYEAQ. Trimming shortened V by 3 bases and J by 8 bases, and 11 bases separated the two germline ends. The CDR3 extends over 13 amino acids. The full variable domain, rest sourced from reference TRBV7-6 and TRBJ2-1, is GAGVSQSPRYKVTKRGQDVALRCDPISGHVSLYWYRQALGQGPEFLTYFNYEAQQDKSGLPNDRFSAERPEGSISTLTIQRTEQRDSAMYRCASSLRAGDEQFFGPGTRLTVL.

The chain joins TRBV19 to TRBJ1-1; the D gene is possibly TRBD1 (6 bases). The CDR3 sequence is 15 residues long. Germline V CDR1 and CDR2: LNHDA, SQIVND (reference sequence). With 5 bases removed from V and 6 bases from J, the gap between germline ends came to 19 bases. The CDR3 region has the DNA TGTGCCAGTAGTTCCCTCCGGGACACAACCCCTGAAGCTTTCTTT. Protein product: CASSSLRDTTPEAFF. Supplemented by reference TRBV19 and TRBJ1-1, the full variable domain reads DGGITQSPKYLFRKEGQNVTLSCEQNLNHDAMYWYRQDPGQGLRLIYYSQIVNDFQKGDIAEGYSVSREKKESFPLTVTSAQKNPTAFYLCASSSLRDTTPEAFFGQGTRLTVV.

The V call is TRBV19, the J call TRBJ2-2; a possible D gene is TRBD1 (5 bases). The ends were cut back, 3 bases at V and 4 bases at J, with 9 bases in the middle. CDR3 length: 14 amino acids. From germline, CDR1 is LNHDA and CDR2 SQIVND (reference sequence). CDR3 amino acids: CASSIETATGELFF. The CDR3 DNA is TGTGCCAGTAGTATCGAGACAGCCACCGGGGAGCTGTTTTTT.

The chain joins TRBV11-2 to TRBJ1-1; tentatively, D is TRBD1 (5 bases). Trimming took 4 bases from V and 1 from J, leaving 16 bases between them. Germline V gene data show CDR1 as SGHAT and CDR2 as FQNNGV. The CDR3 extends over 16 amino acids. CDR3 bases: TGTGCCAGCAGCTCACTCGCAAGGGGTCCGAACACTGAAGCTTTCTTT. This codes for CASSSLARGPNTEAFF.

V usage is TRBV7-6 and J usage is TRBJ1-4; possibly TRBD1 for D (5 bases). The germline V gene encodes CDR1 SGHVS and CDR2 FNYEAQ. V gave up 5 bases and J gave up 0 bases, with 10 bases separating them. CDR3 length: 15 residues. The CDR3 DNA follows: TGTGCCAGCAGCCGAGCAGGGACAACTAATGAAAAACTGTTTTTT. It specifies CASSRAGTTNEKLFF.

This clone was recorded a few times. V usage is TRBV6-5 and J usage is TRBJ1-5; D is unclear. V lost 0 bases, J lost 7 bases, and 10 bases lay in between. Germline lookup yields CDR1 MNHEY and CDR2 SVGAGI. This CDR3 comprises 14 residues. The CDR3 nucleotides read TGTGCCAGCAGTTACTCGTGGGGAGGGCAGCCCCAGCATTTT. It codes for CASSYSWGGQPQHF.

The chain links TRBV5-1 to TRBJ1-4; 8 nucleotides line up with TRBD1. V shed 4 bases and J 7 bases; nucleotides not matched to a gene: 6. The CDR3 runs 14 residues. CDR1 SGHRS and CDR2 YFSETQ come from the germline V gene. The CDR3 bases are TGCGCCAGCAGCGAAGGGACAGGACTTGAAAAACTGTTTTTT. Translated: CASSEGTGLEKLFF. Full variable domain (outside the CDR3, taken from reference TRBV5-1 and TRBJ1-4): KAGVTQTPRYLIKTRGQQVTLSCSPISGHRSVSWYQQTPGQGLQFLFEYFSETQRNKGNFPGRFSGRQFSNSRSEMNVSTLELGDSALYLCASSEGTGLEKLFFGSGTQLSVL.

This sequence joins TRBV4-1 and TRBJ2-1; 10 positions agree with TRBD1. CDR1 is MGHRA and CDR2 is YSYEKL in the germline V gene. The V segment lost 0 bases and the J segment 6 bases; nucleotides outside the gene matches: 8. The CDR3 runs 17 residues. The CDR3: CASSQDLGTGAINEQFF. As DNA, the CDR3 is TGCGCCAGCAGCCAAGATCTCGGGACAGGGGCTATCAATGAGCAGTTCTTC.

The rearrangement uses TRBV6-1 and TRBJ2-1; 13 positions match TRBD2. V dropped 4 bases and J dropped 9; count of bases not matched to a gene: 15. The CDR3 loop spans 18 amino acids. Germline values: CDR1 MNHNS, CDR2 SASEGT. DNA of the CDR3: TGTGCCAGCAGTGTACTAGCGGGGGGGCTACATACTGTAGGTGAGCAGTTCTTC. Protein product: CASSVLAGGLHTVGEQFF.

The chain recombines TRBV10-3 with TRBJ2-3, with 12 bases identical to TRBD2. The CDR3 runs to 15 residues. The germline V gene encodes CDR1 ENHRY and CDR2 SYGVKD. The J segment lost 1 base and the V segment lost 10 bases, leaving 6 bases of the junction unmatched. The CDR3 sequence: CATLRTSGGTDTQYF. The CDR3 DNA sequence: TGTGCCACCCTCCGGACTAGCGGGGGCACAGATACGCAGTATTTT.

V is TRBV23-1 and J is TRBJ2-2; D ambiguous. TRBV23-1 is classed as an ORF, of uncertain function. Trimming pared 7 bases from V and 0 bases from J, leaving 12 bases between. The CDR3 runs to 15 residues. As DNA, the CDR3 is TGCGCCAGCAAAGAGGATAACCCGAACACCGGGGAGCTGTTTTTT. The encoded protein is CASKEDNPNTGELFF.

The chain has TRBV6-1 and TRBJ1-2; 9 bases are a match to TRBD1. J lost 4 bases, V lost 6 bases, and 9 bases had no gene match. Per germline, CDR1 MNHNS and CDR2 SASEGT. The CDR3 contains 15 residues. The CDR3 DNA sequence: TGTGCCAGCAGCCCTCACGACAGGGGGGTCTATGGCTACACCTTC. Protein: CASSPHDRGVYGYTF.